Given below is one T cell receptor beta chain in context. V gave up 6 bases and J gave up 0 bases; unmatched junction bases: 7. The CDR3 spans 17 residues. Looked up from germline, CDR1 is LGHNT and CDR2 is FRNRAP. The sample originates from a study of T cells in Graves' hyperthyroidism and ophthalmopathy. Researchers amplified the TCR beta CDR3 regions from RNA transcripts. HTBI primers drove first-round RT-PCR of the TCR CDR3. MiXCR, run by TCRdb on the multiplex PCR reads, gives a single entry per CDR3 protein. The sample shows 500,000 to 650,000 distinct CDR3 sequences, 13% to 15% of them seen only once.

The chain combines TRBV12-5 with TRBJ1-5; 11 bases map to TRBD1. The specimen sequenced was blood. This TCR derives from a woman in her 50s with Graves' ophthalmopathy. The CDR3, as DNA: TGTGCTAGTGGCCAGGGACAGGGGGAATATAGCAATCAGCCCCAGCATTTT. Its translation: CASGQGQGEYSNQPQHF.